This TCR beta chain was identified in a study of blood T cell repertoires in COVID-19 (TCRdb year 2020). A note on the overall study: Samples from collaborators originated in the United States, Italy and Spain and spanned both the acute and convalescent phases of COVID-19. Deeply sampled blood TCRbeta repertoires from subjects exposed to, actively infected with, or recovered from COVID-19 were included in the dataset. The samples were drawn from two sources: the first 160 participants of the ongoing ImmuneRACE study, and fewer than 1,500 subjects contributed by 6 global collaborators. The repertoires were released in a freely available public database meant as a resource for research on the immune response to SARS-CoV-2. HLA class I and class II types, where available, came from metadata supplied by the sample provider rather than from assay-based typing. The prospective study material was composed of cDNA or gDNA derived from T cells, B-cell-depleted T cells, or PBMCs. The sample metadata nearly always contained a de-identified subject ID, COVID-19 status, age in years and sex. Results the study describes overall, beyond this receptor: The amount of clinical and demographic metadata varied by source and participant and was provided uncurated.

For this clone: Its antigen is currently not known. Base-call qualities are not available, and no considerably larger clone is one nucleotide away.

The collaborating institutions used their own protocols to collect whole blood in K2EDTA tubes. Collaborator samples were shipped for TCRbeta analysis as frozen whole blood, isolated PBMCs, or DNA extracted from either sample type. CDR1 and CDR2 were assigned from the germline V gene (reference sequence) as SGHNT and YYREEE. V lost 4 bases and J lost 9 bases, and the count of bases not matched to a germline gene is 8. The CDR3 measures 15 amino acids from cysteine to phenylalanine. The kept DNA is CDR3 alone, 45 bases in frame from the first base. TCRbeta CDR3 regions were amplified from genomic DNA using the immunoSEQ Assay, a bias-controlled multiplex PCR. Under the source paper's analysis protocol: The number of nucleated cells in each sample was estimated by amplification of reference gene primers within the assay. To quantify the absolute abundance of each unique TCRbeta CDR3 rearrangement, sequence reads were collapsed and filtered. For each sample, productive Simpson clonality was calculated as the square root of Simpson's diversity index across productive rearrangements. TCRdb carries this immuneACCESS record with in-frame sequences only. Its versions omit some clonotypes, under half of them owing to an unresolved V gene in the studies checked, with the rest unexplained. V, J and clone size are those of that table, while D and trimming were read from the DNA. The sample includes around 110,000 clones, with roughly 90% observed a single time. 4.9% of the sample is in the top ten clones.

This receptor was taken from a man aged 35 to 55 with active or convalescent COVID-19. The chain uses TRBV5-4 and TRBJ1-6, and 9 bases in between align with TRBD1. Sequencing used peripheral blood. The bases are TGTGCCAGCAGCCCGGGACAGGGTGTGAGTTCACCCCTCCACTTT. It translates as CASSPGQGVSSPLHF.